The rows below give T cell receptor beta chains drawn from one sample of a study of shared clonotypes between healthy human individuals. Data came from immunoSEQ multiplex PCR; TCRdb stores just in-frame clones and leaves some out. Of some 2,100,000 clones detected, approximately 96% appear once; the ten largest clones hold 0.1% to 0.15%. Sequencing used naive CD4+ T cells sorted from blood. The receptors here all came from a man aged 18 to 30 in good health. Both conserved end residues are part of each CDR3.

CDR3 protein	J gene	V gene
CASSPTSGETQYF	TRBJ2-5	TRBV18
CATSRASGQVNQPQHF	TRBJ1-5	TRBV15
CASSHGLAGGSDTQYF	TRBJ2-3	TRBV4-1
CASGSLRGPPGGADTQYF	TRBJ2-3	TRBV12-5
CASSETEGLVQPQHF	TRBJ1-5	TRBV2
CASSPLAGGETQYF	TRBJ2-5	TRBV5-4
CASSLTGDTEAFF	TRBJ1-1	TRBV6-5
CASIPTGGTTEAFF	TRBJ1-1	TRBV6-5
CASSLDRATLLSPLHF	TRBJ1-6	TRBV7-2
CASSDRDRESRYYGYTF	TRBJ1-2	TRBV2
CASSPYGQVPSPLHF	TRBJ1-6	TRBV7-9
CASSEFGQGPYEQYF	TRBJ2-7	TRBV2
CASSWSVEETQYF	TRBJ2-5	TRBV5-1
CASSLREQGYTF	TRBJ1-2	TRBV7-9
CASSFTAGPYEQYF	TRBJ2-7	TRBV5-5
CASSLERGGGTDTQYF	TRBJ2-3	TRBV7-9
CASSFTTGTSGSNEQFF	TRBJ2-1	TRBV5-1
CASRLAWTSGLYEQYF	TRBJ2-7	TRBV12-2
CATSGSYNSPLHF	TRBJ1-6	TRBV11-2
CASSNTQGRETQYF	TRBJ2-5	TRBV28
CASSPGTVYSNQPQHF	TRBJ1-5	TRBV5-1
CASSPGYEQYF	TRBJ2-7	TRBV18